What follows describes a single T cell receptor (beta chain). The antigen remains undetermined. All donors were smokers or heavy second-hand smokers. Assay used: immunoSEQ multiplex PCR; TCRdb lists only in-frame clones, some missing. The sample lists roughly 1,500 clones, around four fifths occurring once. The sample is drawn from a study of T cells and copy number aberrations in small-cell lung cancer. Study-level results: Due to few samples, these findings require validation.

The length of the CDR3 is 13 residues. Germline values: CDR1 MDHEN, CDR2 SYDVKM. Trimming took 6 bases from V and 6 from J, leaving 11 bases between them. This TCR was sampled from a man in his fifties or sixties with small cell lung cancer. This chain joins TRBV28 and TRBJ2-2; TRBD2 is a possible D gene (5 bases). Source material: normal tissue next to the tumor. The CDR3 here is CASRTLVPGELFF. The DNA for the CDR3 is TGTGCCAGCAGAACACTAGTCCCCGGGGAGCTGTTTTTT.